The T cell receptor beta chain under discussion was sequenced for a study of T cell responses to AZD1222 COVID-19 vaccine. Notes on the study in general: As reported, nearly half of all spike-specific TCRs target variant regions that are unmutated. Donors, mostly white British, included more females; clonal diversity was possibly underestimated.

Using immunoSEQ multiplex PCR, the repertoire was profiled, and TCRdb retains in-frame clones only, with some absent. The sample has 150,000 to 200,000 clones; about 90% are singletons. The CDR3 runs 17 residues. Germline V gene lookup returns CDR1 SGHTA and CDR2 FQGNSA. V shed 2 bases and J 0 bases; nucleotides not matched to a gene: 2. Concerning this clone: As yet, its antigen is unknown.

This TCR was sampled from an adult in good health. The material sequenced was peripheral blood, taken on day 0 of AZD1222 vaccination. This chain uses TRBV7-2 with TRBJ2-2; 11 nucleotides match TRBD2. The CDR3 coding sequence is TGTGCCAGCAGCTTACCGGGACTAGCGGCGAACACCGGGGAGCTGTTTTTT. It specifies CASSLPGLAANTGELFF.